These T cell receptor beta chains were read from a single sample in a study of blood T cell repertoires in COVID-19. The method was immunoSEQ multiplex PCR; TCRdb's version includes in-frame clones alone and lacks a portion of them. The sample contains about 260,000 clones, 83% of which appear only once. The source material was peripheral blood. These TCRs come from a man between 60 and 75 years old who had recovered from COVID-19. The CDR3 runs from the conserved cysteine through the conserved F or W. Each record gives: J gene, V gene, clone size, D gene, CDR3 protein, CDR3 DNA. A D gene is named only where the DNA matches it firmly. Some rows have no size entry. The others give once, few or many, or a class for an expanded clone.

TRBJ2-2,TRBV11-2,once,TRBD2,CASSLKASSGTLTGELFF,TGTGCCAGCAGCTTAAAGGCGTCTAGCGGGACTCTCACCGGGGAGCTGTTTTTT
TRBJ2-3,TRBV6-5,once,TRBD2,CASSGTSRGADTQYF,TGTGCCAGCAGCGGGACTAGCCGGGGGGCTGATACGCAGTATTTT
TRBJ2-4,TRBV18,once,-,CASSPLVQLAKNIQYF,TGTGCCAGCTCACCTTTAGTACAGTTAGCCAAAAACATTCAGTACTTC
TRBJ2-7,TRBV7-8,-,TRBD1,CASSSRQGIYEQYF,TGTGCCAGCAGCTCCCGACAGGGGATCTACGAGCAGTACTTC
TRBJ2-7,TRBV14,-,-,CASSQVAYEQYF,TGTGCCAGCAGCCAAGTAGCCTACGAGCAGTACTTC
TRBJ2-1,TRBV5-5,-,TRBD2,CASSLGLAGSGVEQFF,TGTGCCAGCAGCTTGGGGCTAGCGGGATCGGGGGTAGAGCAGTTCTTC
TRBJ1-2,TRBV5-8,-,-,CASSLTGSAYGYTF,TGTGCCAGCAGCTTGACCGGGTCCGCCTATGGCTACACCTTC
TRBJ1-3,TRBV15,-,-,CATSRVGQGPNTIYF,TGTGCCACCAGCAGAGTTGGTCAGGGGCCAAACACCATATATTTT
TRBJ2-3,TRBV5-8,-,-,CASSFSRGFSTDTQYF,TGTGCCAGCAGCTTTAGCCGGGGATTTAGCACAGATACGCAGTATTTT
TRBJ1-2,TRBV30,-,-,CAWKLSGLHYGYTF,TGTGCCTGGAAATTGTCGGGACTCCACTATGGCTACACCTTC
TRBJ2-1,TRBV5-5,-,-,CASSLGWLRSNNEQFF,TGTGCCAGCAGCTTGGGGTGGCTTCGCAGTAACAATGAGCAGTTCTTC
TRBJ1-4,TRBV6-6,-,-,CASTQGQSVGEKLFF,TGTGCCAGCACCCAAGGACAGTCGGTCGGTGAAAAACTGTTTTTT
TRBJ1-3,TRBV6-1,-,-,CASSEDRDTRRNTIYF,TGTGCCAGCAGTGAAGACCGGGACACACGGAGAAACACCATATATTTT
TRBJ1-6,TRBV28,few,-,CASREQGFSPLHF,TGTGCCAGCAGAGAACAGGGATTTTCACCCCTCCACTTT
TRBJ2-7,TRBV27,-,-,CASSLKSVNYEQYF,TGTGCCAGCAGTCTTAAAAGCGTTAACTACGAGCAGTACTTC
TRBJ2-3,TRBV25-1,once,TRBD1,CASSRTGGLTDTQYF,TGTGCCAGCAGCAGGACAGGGGGCCTAACAGATACGCAGTATTTT
TRBJ1-5,TRBV27,few,TRBD1,CASSLGQGPNQPQHF,TGTGCCAGCAGTCTAGGACAGGGCCCCAATCAGCCCCAGCATTTT